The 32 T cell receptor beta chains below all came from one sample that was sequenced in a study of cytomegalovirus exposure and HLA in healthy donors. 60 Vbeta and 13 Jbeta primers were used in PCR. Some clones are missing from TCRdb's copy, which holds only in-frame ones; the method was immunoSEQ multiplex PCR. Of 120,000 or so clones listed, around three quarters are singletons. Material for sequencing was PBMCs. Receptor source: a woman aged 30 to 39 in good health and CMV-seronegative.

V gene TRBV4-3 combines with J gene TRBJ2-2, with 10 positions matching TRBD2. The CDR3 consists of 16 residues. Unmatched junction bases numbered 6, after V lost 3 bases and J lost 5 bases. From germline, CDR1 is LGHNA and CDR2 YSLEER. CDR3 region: CASSQIAGGWTGELFF. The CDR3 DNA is TGCGCCAGCAGCCAGATAGCGGGAGGATGGACCGGGGAGCTGTTTTTT.

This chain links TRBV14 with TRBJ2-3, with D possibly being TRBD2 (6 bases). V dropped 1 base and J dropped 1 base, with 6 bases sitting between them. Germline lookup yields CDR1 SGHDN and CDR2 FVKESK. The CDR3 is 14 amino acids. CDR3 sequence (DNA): TGTGCCAGCAGCCAAGGGGGGGGCACAGATACGCAGTATTTT. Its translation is CASSQGGGTDTQYF.

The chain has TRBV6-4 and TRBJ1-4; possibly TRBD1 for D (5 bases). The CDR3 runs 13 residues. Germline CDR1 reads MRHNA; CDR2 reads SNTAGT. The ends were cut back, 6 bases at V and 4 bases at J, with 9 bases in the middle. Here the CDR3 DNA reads TGTGCCAGCAGAACCGACAGTAATGAAAAACTGTTTTTT. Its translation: CASRTDSNEKLFF.

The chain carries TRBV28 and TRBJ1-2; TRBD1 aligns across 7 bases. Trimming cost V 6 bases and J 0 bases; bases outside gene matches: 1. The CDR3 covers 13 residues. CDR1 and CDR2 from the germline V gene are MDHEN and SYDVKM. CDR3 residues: CASRQGSNYGYTF. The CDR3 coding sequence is TGTGCCAGCAGACAGGGGTCTAACTATGGCTACACCTTC.

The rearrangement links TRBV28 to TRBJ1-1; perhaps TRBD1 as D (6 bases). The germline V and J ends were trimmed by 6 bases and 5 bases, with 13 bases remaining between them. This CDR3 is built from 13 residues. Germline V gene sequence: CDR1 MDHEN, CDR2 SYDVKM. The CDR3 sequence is CASSLRGTTEAFF. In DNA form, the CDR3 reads TGTGCCAGCAGCCTCAGGGGAACTACTGAAGCTTTCTTT.

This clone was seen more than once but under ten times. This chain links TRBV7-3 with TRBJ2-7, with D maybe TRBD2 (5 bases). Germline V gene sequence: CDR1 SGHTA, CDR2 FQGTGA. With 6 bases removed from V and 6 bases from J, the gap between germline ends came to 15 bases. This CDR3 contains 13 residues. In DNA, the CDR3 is TGTGCCAGCAGTCTGGCGGGTTTAGGCGAGCAGTACTTC. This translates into CASSLAGLGEQYF.

Here the CDR3 DNA reads TGTGCCAGCAGCGCTATAGCGGGGGGCCAACCCAATGAGCAGTTCTTC. Protein sequence: CASSAIAGGQPNEQFF. This rearrangement joins TRBV11-2 to TRBJ2-1; 10 positions match TRBD2. CDR1 is SGHAT and CDR2 is FQNNGV in the germline V gene. V shed 5 bases, J shed 6 bases, and the junction held 10 bases outside the gene matches. The CDR3 loop spans 16 amino acids.

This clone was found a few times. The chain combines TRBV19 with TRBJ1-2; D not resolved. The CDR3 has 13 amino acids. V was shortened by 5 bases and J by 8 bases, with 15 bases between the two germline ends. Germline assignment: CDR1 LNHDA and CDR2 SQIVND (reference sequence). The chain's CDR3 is CASSREARRGYTF. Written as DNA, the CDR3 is TGTGCCAGTAGTCGGGAGGCACGGAGGGGCTACACCTTC. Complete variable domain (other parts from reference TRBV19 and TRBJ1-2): DGGITQSPKYLFRKEGQNVTLSCEQNLNHDAMYWYRQDPGQGLRLIYYSQIVNDFQKGDIAEGYSVSREKKESFPLTVTSAQKNPTAFYLCASSREARRGYTFGSGTRLTVV.

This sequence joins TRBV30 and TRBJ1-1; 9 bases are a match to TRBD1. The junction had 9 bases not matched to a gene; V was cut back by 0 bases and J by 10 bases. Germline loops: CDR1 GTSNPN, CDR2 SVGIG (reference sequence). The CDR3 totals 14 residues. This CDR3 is CAWSVHRGLIGAFF. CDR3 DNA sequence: TGTGCCTGGAGTGTTCACAGGGGGCTTATAGGAGCTTTCTTT.

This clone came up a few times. The CDR3 reads CASSGGLGGNQPQHF. The CDR3 DNA sequence: TGTGCCAGCAGTGGCGGACTCGGGGGAAATCAGCCCCAGCATTTT. The chain links TRBV6-1 to TRBJ1-5; D might be TRBD1 (5 bases). Germline V gene lookup returns CDR1 MNHNS and CDR2 SASEGT. Trimming removed 4 bases at V and 4 bases at J, with 14 bases between. The CDR3 covers 15 residues.

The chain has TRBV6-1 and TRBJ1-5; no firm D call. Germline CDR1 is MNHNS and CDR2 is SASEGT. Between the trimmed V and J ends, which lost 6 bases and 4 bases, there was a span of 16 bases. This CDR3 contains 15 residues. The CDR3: CASSRGLPFNQPQHF. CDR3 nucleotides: TGTGCCAGCAGCCGAGGACTCCCTTTTAATCAGCCCCAGCATTTT.

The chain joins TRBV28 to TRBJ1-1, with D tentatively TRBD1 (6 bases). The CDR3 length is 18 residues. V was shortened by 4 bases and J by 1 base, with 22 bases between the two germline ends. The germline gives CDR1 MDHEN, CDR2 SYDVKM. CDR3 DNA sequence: TGTGCCAGCAGTTCACTCAATTTGGGGACGGACAGGAACACTGAAGCTTTCTTT. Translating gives CASSSLNLGTDRNTEAFF.

This chain's CDR3 is CSGEDRAFPYEQYF. The CDR3 DNA reads TGCAGCGGAGAGGACAGGGCGTTCCCCTACGAGCAGTACTTC. The chain employs TRBV29-1 and TRBJ2-7, with 8 positions matching TRBD1. This CDR3 is 14 amino acids long. V was pared by 7 bases and J by 2 bases, with 10 bases of the junction left unmatched. From germline, CDR1 is SQVTM and CDR2 ANQGSEA.

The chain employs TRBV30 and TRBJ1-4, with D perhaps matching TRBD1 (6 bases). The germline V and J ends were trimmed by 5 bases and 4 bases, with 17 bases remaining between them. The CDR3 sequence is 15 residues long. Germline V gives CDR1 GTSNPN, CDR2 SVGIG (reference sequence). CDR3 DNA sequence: TGTGCCTGGGGGGAGGGGGGGGCGAGTAATGAAAAACTGTTTTTT. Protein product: CAWGEGGASNEKLFF.

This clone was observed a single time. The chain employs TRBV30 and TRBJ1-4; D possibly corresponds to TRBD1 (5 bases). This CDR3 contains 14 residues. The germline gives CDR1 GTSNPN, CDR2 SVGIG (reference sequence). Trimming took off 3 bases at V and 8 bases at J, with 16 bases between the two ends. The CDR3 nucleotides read TGTGCCTGGAGCGCGCAGGGTGGACGAGAAAAACTGTTTTTT. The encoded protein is CAWSAQGGREKLFF.

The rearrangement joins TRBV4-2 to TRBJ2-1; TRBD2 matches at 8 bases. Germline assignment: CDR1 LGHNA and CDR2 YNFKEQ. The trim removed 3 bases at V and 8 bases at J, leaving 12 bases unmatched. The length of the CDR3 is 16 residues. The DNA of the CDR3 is TGTGCCAGCAGCCAGCACAACAGCGGGGGAAGCGATGAGCAGTTCTTC. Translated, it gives CASSQHNSGGSDEQFF.

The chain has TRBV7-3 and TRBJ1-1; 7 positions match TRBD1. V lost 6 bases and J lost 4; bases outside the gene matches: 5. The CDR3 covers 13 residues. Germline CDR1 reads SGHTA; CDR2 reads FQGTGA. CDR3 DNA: TGTGCCAGCAGTCCCCAGGGGGGCACTGAAGCTTTCTTT. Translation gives CASSPQGGTEAFF.

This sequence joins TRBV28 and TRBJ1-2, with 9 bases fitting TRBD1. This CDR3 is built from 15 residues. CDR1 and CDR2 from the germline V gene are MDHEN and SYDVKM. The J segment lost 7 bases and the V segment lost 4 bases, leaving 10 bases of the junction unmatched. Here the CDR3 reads CASSSVGTGQRGYTF. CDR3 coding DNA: TGTGCCAGCAGTTCTGTTGGGACAGGGCAGCGTGGCTACACCTTC.

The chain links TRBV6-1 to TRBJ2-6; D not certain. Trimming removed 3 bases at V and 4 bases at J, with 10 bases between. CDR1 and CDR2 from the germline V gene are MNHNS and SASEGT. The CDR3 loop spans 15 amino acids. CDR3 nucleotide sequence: TGTGCCAGCAGTGATCCCGGGTCCGGGGCCAACGTCCTGACTTTC. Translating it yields CASSDPGSGANVLTF.

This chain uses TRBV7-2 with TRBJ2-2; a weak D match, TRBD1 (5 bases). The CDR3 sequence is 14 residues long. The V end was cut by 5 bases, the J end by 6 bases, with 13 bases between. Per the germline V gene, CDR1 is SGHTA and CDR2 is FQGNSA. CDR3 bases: TGTGCCAGCAGCCGCCTCAGGGTAGCCGGGGAGCTGTTTTTT. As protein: CASSRLRVAGELFF.

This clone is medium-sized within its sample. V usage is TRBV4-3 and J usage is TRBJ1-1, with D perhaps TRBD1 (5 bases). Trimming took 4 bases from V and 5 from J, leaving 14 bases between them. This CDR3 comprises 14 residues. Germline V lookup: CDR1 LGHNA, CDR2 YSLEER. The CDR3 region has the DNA TGCGCCAGCAGCCGGCAGGGATGTTGGACTGAAGCTTTCTTT. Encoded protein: CASSRQGCWTEAFF.

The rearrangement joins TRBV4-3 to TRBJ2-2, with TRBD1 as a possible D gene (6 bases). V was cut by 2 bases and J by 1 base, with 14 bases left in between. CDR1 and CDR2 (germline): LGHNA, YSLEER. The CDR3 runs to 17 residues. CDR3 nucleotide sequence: TGCGCCAGCAGCCAAAGTCTCCGGGACAAGAACACCGGGGAGCTGTTTTTT. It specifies CASSQSLRDKNTGELFF.

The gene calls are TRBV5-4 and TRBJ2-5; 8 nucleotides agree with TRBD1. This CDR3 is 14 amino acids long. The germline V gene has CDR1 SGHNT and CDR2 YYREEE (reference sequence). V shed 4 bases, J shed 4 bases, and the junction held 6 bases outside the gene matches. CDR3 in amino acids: CASSAKQGVETQYF. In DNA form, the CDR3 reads TGTGCCAGCAGCGCCAAACAGGGGGTAGAGACCCAGTACTTC.

The CDR3 coding sequence is TGTGCCAGCAGCCAAGATACAGGTACGGCTAGCGGGTTCTACAATGAGCAGTTCTTC. This encodes CASSQDTGTASGFYNEQFF. The chain uses TRBV4-2 and TRBJ2-1, with 8 nucleotides matching TRBD2. The CDR3 has 19 residues. The germline gives CDR1 LGHNA, CDR2 YNFKEQ. J was trimmed by 3 bases and V by 0 bases; bases with no gene match: 13.

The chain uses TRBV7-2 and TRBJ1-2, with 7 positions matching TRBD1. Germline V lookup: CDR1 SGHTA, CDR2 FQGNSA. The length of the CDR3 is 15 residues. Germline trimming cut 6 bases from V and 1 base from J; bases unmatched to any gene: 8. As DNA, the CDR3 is TGTGCCAGCAGTCCCCGACAGGGCTTTAACTATGGCTACACCTTC. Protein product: CASSPRQGFNYGYTF.

The DNA of the CDR3 is TGTGCCAGCAGTTTGGCAGGGGGATCTGGGGCCAACGTCCTGACTTTC. As protein: CASSLAGGSGANVLTF. This rearrangement joins TRBV28 to TRBJ2-6, with TRBD1 matching 7 bases. The V gene end was trimmed by 3 bases and the J gene end by 1 base; junction bases not matched to a gene: 3. This CDR3 has 16 residues. The germline V gene has CDR1 MDHEN and CDR2 SYDVKM.

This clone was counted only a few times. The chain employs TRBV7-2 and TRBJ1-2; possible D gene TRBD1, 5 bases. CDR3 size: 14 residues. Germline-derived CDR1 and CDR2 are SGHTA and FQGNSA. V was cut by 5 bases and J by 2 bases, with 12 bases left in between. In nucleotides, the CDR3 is TGTGCCAGCAGCGGAAGTGGGGGGAACTATGGCTACACCTTC. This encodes CASSGSGGNYGYTF.

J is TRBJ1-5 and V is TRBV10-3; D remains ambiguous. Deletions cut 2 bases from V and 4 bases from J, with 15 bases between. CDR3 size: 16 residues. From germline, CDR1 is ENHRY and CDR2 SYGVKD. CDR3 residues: CAISEPLDGENQPQHF. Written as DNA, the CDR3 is TGTGCCATCAGTGAGCCTTTGGACGGGGAAAATCAGCCCCAGCATTTT.

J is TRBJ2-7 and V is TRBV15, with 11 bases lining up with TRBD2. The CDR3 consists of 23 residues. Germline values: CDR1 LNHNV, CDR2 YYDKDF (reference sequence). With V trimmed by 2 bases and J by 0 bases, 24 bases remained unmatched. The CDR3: CATSRRLPGLAALRALGSYEQYF. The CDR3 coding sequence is TGTGCCACCAGCAGACGCCTTCCGGGACTAGCGGCATTGAGGGCCCTTGGCTCCTACGAGCAGTACTTC.

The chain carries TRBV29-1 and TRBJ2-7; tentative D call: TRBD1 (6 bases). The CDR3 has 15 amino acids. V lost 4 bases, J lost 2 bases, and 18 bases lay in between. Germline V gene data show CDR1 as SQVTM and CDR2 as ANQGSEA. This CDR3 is CSVVRPGVSPYEQYF. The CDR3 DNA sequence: TGCAGCGTTGTAAGGCCAGGGGTCAGTCCCTACGAGCAGTACTTC.

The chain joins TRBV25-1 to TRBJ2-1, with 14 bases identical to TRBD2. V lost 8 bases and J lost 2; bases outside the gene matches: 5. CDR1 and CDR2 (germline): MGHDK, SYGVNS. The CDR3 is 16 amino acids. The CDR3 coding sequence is TGTGCCAGCGGAGGACTAGCGGGAGGAACCTACAATGAGCAGTTCTTC. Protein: CASGGLAGGTYNEQFF.

The CDR3 region has the DNA TGTGCCAGCAGCCCGCCGCGGGGGTCCCCCTACGAGCAGTACTTC. The encoded protein is CASSPPRGSPYEQYF. The chain links TRBV6-5 to TRBJ2-7; 7 bases align to TRBD2. The CDR3 length is 15 residues. Losses at the gene ends were 6 bases for V and 2 bases for J; bases not matched to a gene: 10. Germline V gives CDR1 MNHEY, CDR2 SVGAGI.